The 20 T cell receptor beta chains reported below all come from one sample, sequenced in a study of cytomegalovirus exposure and HLA in healthy donors. A multiplex PCR was run with 60 Vbeta primers and 13 Jbeta primers. Profiling relied on immunoSEQ multiplex PCR, and the TCRdb table lists in-frame clones only, not all of them. The sample includes 200,000 to 250,000 clones, about 85% seen only once; the top ten take 1% to 1.5%. The specimen sequenced was PBMCs. The origin of the receptors is a human donor in good health.

V is TRBV21-1 and J is TRBJ2-5; TRBD2 is the table's D call and was not checked against the DNA. TRBV21-1 is a known pseudogene. The CDR3 spans 19 residues. CDR3 in DNA: TGTGCCAGCAGCAAAGGTGGGGGGGGTGCGGGCGTAAAACAAGAGACCCAGTACTTC. This gives the protein CASSKGGGGAGVKQETQYF.

With regard to this clone: One end of the junction fails to match germline, which may point to a read error. V gene TRBV7-9 combines with J gene TRBJ2-1; the match to TRBD2 covers 10 bases. The CDR3 totals 14 residues. CDR1 is SEHNR, CDR2 FQNEAQ, per germline (reference sequence). CDR3 sequence (DNA): TGTTCCAGCCTAAATAGCGGGGGGCCCAATGAGCAGTTCTTC. It encodes CSSLNSGGPNEQFF.

CDR3 in amino acids: CASSQGAETYNEQFF. DNA for the CDR3: TGCGCCAGCAGCCAAGGAGCGGAGACCTACAATGAGCAGTTCTTC. J is TRBJ2-1 and V is TRBV4-3; D might be TRBD2 (5 bases). CDR3 length equals 15 residues. Germline CDR1 reads LGHNA; CDR2 reads YSLEER. The ends were cut back, 1 base at V and 2 bases at J, with 9 bases in the middle.

The chain uses TRBV29-1 and TRBJ2-1; TRBD2 is a possible D gene (5 bases). The CDR3 totals 10 residues. Germline values: CDR1 SQVTM, CDR2 ANQGSEA. V lost 5 bases and J lost 9, with 8 bases in between. The CDR3 region has the DNA TGCAGCGTTCGGGATGCTGAGCAGTTCTTC. Translated, it gives CSVRDAEQFF.

The CDR3 spells CASSSSGTGFGQYF. The CDR3 bases are TGTGCCAGCAGTTCCTCCGGGACAGGGTTTGGGCAGTACTTC. The chain recombines TRBV28 with TRBJ2-7; 9 bases line up with TRBD1. This CDR3 is built from 14 residues. J gave up 9 bases and V 4 bases, and 10 bases lay outside the gene matches. Per germline, CDR1 MDHEN and CDR2 SYDVKM.

The CDR3 loop reads CASGDRPKNIQYF. The CDR3 DNA sequence: TGTGCCAGTGGGGACAGGCCTAAAAACATTCAGTACTTC. This chain joins TRBV19 and TRBJ2-4; 8 bases map to TRBD1. From germline, CDR1 is LNHDA and CDR2 SQIVND (reference sequence). This CDR3 is built from 13 residues. V gave up 8 bases and J gave up 4 bases; unmatched junction bases: 4.

This chain links TRBV11-2 with TRBJ2-7; 12 nucleotides agree with TRBD2. The CDR3 sequence is 18 residues long. Germline CDR1 reads SGHAT; CDR2 reads FQNNGV. Trimming removed 1 base from V and 3 bases from J; junction bases left unmatched: 10. CDR3 residues: CASSLVAIGLAGIYEQYF. The CDR3 DNA follows: TGTGCCAGCAGCTTAGTCGCGATCGGACTAGCGGGAATCTACGAGCAGTACTTC.

This clone has more than one count but fewer than ten. The J gene is TRBJ2-5, the V gene TRBV6-4; weak D call: TRBD2 (5 bases). V was shortened by 4 bases and J by 4 bases, with 10 bases between the two germline ends. The germline V gene has CDR1 MRHNA and CDR2 SNTAGT. This CDR3 has 13 amino acids. CDR3: CASSARAGETQYF. CDR3 nucleotides: TGTGCCAGCAGTGCCCGGGCGGGAGAGACCCAGTACTTC.

The chain is built from TRBV7-6 and TRBJ2-7; 7 bases are shared with TRBD1. Germline V gene sequence: CDR1 SGHVS, CDR2 FNYEAQ. The CDR3 loop spans 16 amino acids. The V and J ends lost 0 bases and 1 base, in that order; junction bases with no gene match: 6. Here the CDR3 reads CASSLAGDSLSYEQYF. For the CDR3, the DNA is TGTGCCAGCAGCTTAGCCGGGGACAGCCTTTCCTACGAGCAGTACTTC. Using reference TRBV7-6 and TRBJ2-7 for the parts outside the CDR3, the full variable domain is GAGVSQSPRYKVTKRGQDVALRCDPISGHVSLYWYRQALGQGPEFLTYFNYEAQQDKSGLPNDRFSAERPEGSISTLTIQRTEQRDSAMYRCASSLAGDSLSYEQYFGPGTRLTVT.

The chain combines TRBV4-2 with TRBJ2-7; TRBD2 agrees at 8 bases. Germline V gives CDR1 LGHNA, CDR2 YNFKEQ. V was clipped by 6 bases and J by 2 bases; unmatched bases: 6. The CDR3 has 14 amino acids. CDR3 loop: CASRTGRGPYEQYF. DNA for the CDR3: TGTGCCAGCAGGACCGGGAGGGGTCCCTACGAGCAGTACTTC.

This clone was counted only a few times. This sequence joins TRBV7-2 and TRBJ2-3, with 11 bases that match TRBD2. CDR3 length: 17 residues. Germline-derived CDR1 and CDR2 are SGHTA and FQGNSA. Trimming removed 3 bases from V and 6 bases from J; junction bases left unmatched: 11. CDR3 in amino acids: CASSFLAGGGFTDTQYF. The CDR3 DNA reads TGTGCCAGCAGCTTCTTAGCGGGAGGGGGGTTCACCGATACGCAGTATTTT.

This clone was recorded once. The chain has TRBV5-4 and TRBJ2-5; 8 bases map to TRBD2. The CDR3 extends over 16 amino acids. The V gene's germline CDR1 is SGHNT and CDR2 YYREEE (reference sequence). Trimming at V came to 1 base and at J to 5 bases, leaving 10 bases not matched to a gene. The DNA of the CDR3 is TGTGCCAGCAGCTTGCGGACTAGCTGGGGCCGCGAGACCCAGTACTTC. Amino acid sequence: CASSLRTSWGRETQYF.

V and J are TRBV4-3 and TRBJ1-2; D possibly corresponds to TRBD1 (6 bases). Germline V gene sequence: CDR1 LGHNA, CDR2 YSLEER. CDR3 length equals 13 residues. Trimming removed 2 bases from V and 3 bases from J, with 7 bases in between. The CDR3 DNA reads TGCGCCAGCAGCCAACCAGGGGACTATGGCTACACCTTC. Residues: CASSQPGDYGYTF.

This clone was recorded only once. This chain links TRBV29-1 with TRBJ2-7; perhaps TRBD1 as D (5 bases). Germline V CDR1 and CDR2: SQVTM, ANQGSEA. Trimming pared 5 bases from V and 7 bases from J, leaving 21 bases between. This CDR3 has 14 residues. The CDR3 nucleotides read TGCAGCGTTCCTGGGCCAGGGCCAAGAGAGGAGCAGTACTTC. Translated: CSVPGPGPREEQYF.

The V gene is TRBV5-4, the J gene TRBJ2-1, with TRBD2 identical over 7 bases. Germline assignment: CDR1 SGHNT and CDR2 YYREEE (reference sequence). The CDR3 runs to 18 residues. Trimming at V came to 4 bases and at J to 7 bases, leaving 20 bases not matched to a gene. The CDR3 is CASSRRILTSVKGNEQFF. The CDR3 DNA reads as TGTGCCAGCAGCCGACGGATCCTAACTAGCGTAAAAGGAAATGAGCAGTTCTTC.

This clone has only one observation. The germline gene is not matched at one end of the junction; a read error may be the cause. The chain's CDR3 is CASSWTEADTQYF. Here the CDR3 DNA reads TGTGCTAGCAGCTGGACAGAAGCAGATACGCAGTATTTT. The rearrangement joins TRBV7-7 to TRBJ2-3, with D possibly matching TRBD1 (6 bases). This CDR3 comprises 13 residues. Germline-derived CDR1 and CDR2 are SSHAT and FNYEAQ (reference sequence).

The chain carries TRBV6-6 and TRBJ1-5, with 8 bases lining up with TRBD1. This CDR3 comprises 15 residues. CDR1 and CDR2 (germline): MNHNY, SVGAGI (reference sequence). With 4 bases clipped from V and 2 bases from J, the junction kept 4 bases outside the gene matches. Here the CDR3 reads CASSSEDRGNQPQHF. CDR3 bases: TGTGCCAGCAGTTCCGAGGACAGGGGCAATCAGCCCCAGCATTTT.

This chain uses TRBV19 with TRBJ2-7, with 11 bases that match TRBD2. Trimming removed 5 bases from V and 3 bases from J; junction bases left unmatched: 9. The CDR3 length is 16 residues. The germline gives CDR1 LNHDA, CDR2 SQIVND (reference sequence). The CDR3 DNA is TGTGCCAGTAGTCAAACCGTAACTAGCGGGAGCTACGAGCAGTACTTC. Encoded protein: CASSQTVTSGSYEQYF.

A note on this clone: A read error may produce the germline difference seen at one junction end. The chain couples TRBV7-9 to TRBJ2-1; D remains unclear. The CDR3 covers 15 residues. Germline CDR1 reads SEHNR; CDR2 reads FQNEAQ (reference sequence). CDR3 residues: CSSSPSSGTYNEQFF. The CDR3 DNA sequence: TGTTCCAGCAGCCCGAGCTCGGGTACATACAATGAGCAGTTCTTC.

The V and J genes are TRBV18 and TRBJ1-4, with D uncertain. Trimming shortened V by 3 bases and J by 5 bases, and 7 bases separated the two germline ends. CDR3 length equals 13 residues. Germline values: CDR1 KGHSH, CDR2 LQKENI. The CDR3 is CASSPQLNEKLFF. The CDR3 DNA reads as TGTGCCAGCTCACCTCAGTTGAATGAAAAACTGTTTTTT. The full variable domain, completed using reference TRBV18 and TRBJ1-4, is NAGVMQNPRHLVRRRGQEARLRCSPMKGHSHVYWYRQLPEEGLKFMVYLQKENIIDESGMPKERFSAEFPKEGPSILRIQQVVRGDSAAYFCASSPQLNEKLFFGSGTQLSVL.